These T cell receptor beta chains were read from a single sample in a study of shared clonotypes between healthy human individuals. Sequencing used immunoSEQ multiplex PCR; TCRdb keeps in-frame clones, though not all of them. The sample contains some 2.4 million clones, approximately 93% of which appear only once. The sequencing input was naive CD4+ T cells from PBMCs. Source of these receptors: a man aged 18 to 30 in good health. Some clones in this sample may be carry-over from other donors' samples. Each CDR3 is given with its conserved first and last residue. The D gene is left open where the match is weak. Some rows have no size entry. The others give once, few or many, or a class for an expanded clone.

d_call: TRBD2
j_call: TRBJ2-3
clone_size: NA
v_call: TRBV5-4
cdr3_aa: CASRGPGLAVTDTQYF
cdr3_nt: TGTGCCAGCAGGGGACCGGGACTAGCGGTCACAGATACGCAGTATTTT

d_call: TRBD1
j_call: TRBJ2-3
clone_size: NA
v_call: TRBV19
cdr3_aa: CASSMSGQYTDTQYF
cdr3_nt: TGTGCCAGTAGTATGTCGGGACAGTACACAGATACGCAGTATTTT

d_call: NA
j_call: TRBJ1-4
clone_size: NA
v_call: TRBV28
cdr3_aa: CASSLGQGSEKLFF
cdr3_nt: TGTGCCAGCAGTTTAGGCCAGGGAAGTGAAAAACTGTTTTTT

d_call: NA
j_call: TRBJ2-7
clone_size: NA
v_call: TRBV4-3
cdr3_aa: CASSQDITPHLEQYF
cdr3_nt: TGCGCCAGCAGCCAAGATATTACGCCTCATCTCGAGCAGTACTTC

d_call: TRBD2
j_call: TRBJ2-3
clone_size: NA
v_call: TRBV6-1
cdr3_aa: CATLGLAGVGDTQYF
cdr3_nt: TGTGCCACCCTGGGACTAGCGGGAGTAGGAGATACGCAGTATTTT

d_call: NA
j_call: TRBJ1-1
clone_size: NA
v_call: TRBV15
cdr3_aa: CATSRVVTGNTEAFF
cdr3_nt: TGTGCCACCAGCAGAGTAGTTACAGGGAACACTGAAGCTTTCTTT

d_call: NA
j_call: TRBJ1-4
clone_size: NA
v_call: TRBV7-9
cdr3_aa: CASSLTATNEKLFF
cdr3_nt: TGTGCCAGCAGCTTAACAGCAACTAATGAAAAACTGTTTTTT

d_call: NA
j_call: TRBJ2-3
clone_size: once
v_call: TRBV6-5
cdr3_aa: CASSYSRDSTQYF
cdr3_nt: TGTGCCAGCAGTTACTCGAGGGATTCTACGCAGTATTTT

d_call: NA
j_call: TRBJ2-7
clone_size: NA
v_call: TRBV19
cdr3_aa: CASSRRGGPYEQYF
cdr3_nt: TGTGCCAGTAGTCGCAGGGGGGGGCCCTACGAGCAGTACTTC

d_call: NA
j_call: TRBJ1-1
clone_size: NA
v_call: TRBV28
cdr3_aa: CATIRGGSNTEAFF
cdr3_nt: TGTGCCACCATCCGGGGTGGGTCGAACACTGAAGCTTTCTTT

d_call: TRBD1
j_call: TRBJ1-5
clone_size: NA
v_call: TRBV28
cdr3_aa: CASRYSGGSQPQHF
cdr3_nt: TGTGCCAGCAGATACTCAGGGGGCAGCCAGCCCCAGCATTTT

d_call: NA
j_call: TRBJ1-1
clone_size: NA
v_call: TRBV18
cdr3_aa: CASSPGGGGTEAFF
cdr3_nt: TGTGCCAGCTCACCGGGGGGTGGCGGCACTGAAGCTTTCTTT

d_call: NA
j_call: TRBJ2-7
clone_size: once
v_call: TRBV5-1
cdr3_aa: CASSLQYPRTVYEQYF
cdr3_nt: TGCGCCAGCAGCTTACAATACCCCCGGACAGTCTATGAGCAGTACTTC

d_call: TRBD1
j_call: TRBJ2-5
clone_size: NA
v_call: TRBV19
cdr3_aa: CASSISLRTGIGETQYF
cdr3_nt: TGTGCCAGTAGTATTTCGTTACGGACAGGGATCGGAGAGACCCAGTACTTC

d_call: NA
j_call: TRBJ2-7
clone_size: NA
v_call: TRBV28
cdr3_aa: CASSPSEGAIKGQYF
cdr3_nt: TGTGCCAGCAGTCCATCCGAGGGAGCTATCAAGGGGCAGTACTTC

d_call: TRBD1
j_call: TRBJ1-1
clone_size: NA
v_call: TRBV5-1
cdr3_aa: CASSLARQGARNTEAFF
cdr3_nt: TGCGCCAGCAGCTTGGCCAGACAGGGGGCGCGAAACACTGAAGCTTTCTTT

d_call: NA
j_call: TRBJ1-5
clone_size: NA
v_call: TRBV6-1
cdr3_aa: CASSERRAGPYQPQHF
cdr3_nt: TGTGCCAGCAGTGAGAGGAGGGCCGGCCCCTATCAGCCCCAGCATTTT

d_call: TRBD2
j_call: TRBJ2-1
clone_size: NA
v_call: TRBV15
cdr3_aa: CATSRPGTKNYNEQFF
cdr3_nt: TGTGCCACCAGCAGGCCCGGGACTAAGAACTACAATGAGCAGTTCTTC

d_call: NA
j_call: TRBJ1-1
clone_size: NA
v_call: TRBV2
cdr3_aa: CASLGQMNTEAFF
cdr3_nt: TGTGCCAGCTTAGGGCAAATGAACACTGAAGCTTTCTTT

d_call: NA
j_call: TRBJ2-7
clone_size: NA
v_call: TRBV28
cdr3_aa: CASRPPGGSYEQYF
cdr3_nt: TGTGCCAGCAGACCGCCCGGGGGTTCCTACGAGCAGTACTTC

d_call: TRBD1
j_call: TRBJ2-3
clone_size: NA
v_call: TRBV19
cdr3_aa: CASSSRDRYTDTQYF
cdr3_nt: TGTGCCAGTAGTTCCCGGGACAGGTACACAGATACGCAGTATTTT

d_call: TRBD1
j_call: TRBJ2-1
clone_size: NA
v_call: TRBV5-4
cdr3_aa: CASSLQGADEQFF
cdr3_nt: TGTGCCAGCAGCTTACAGGGGGCGGATGAGCAGTTCTTC

d_call: TRBD1
j_call: TRBJ2-7
clone_size: NA
v_call: TRBV6-1
cdr3_aa: CASSRDSGSYEQYF
cdr3_nt: TGTGCCAGCAGCAGGGACAGCGGCTCCTACGAGCAGTACTTC

d_call: NA
j_call: TRBJ2-7
clone_size: NA
v_call: TRBV7-2
cdr3_aa: CASSLAGGPEYEQYF
cdr3_nt: TGTGCCAGCAGCTTAGCGGGCGGACCAGAATACGAGCAGTACTTC

d_call: TRBD2
j_call: TRBJ2-7
clone_size: NA
v_call: TRBV11-3
cdr3_aa: CASSPGLAGEGEQYF
cdr3_nt: TGTGCCAGCAGCCCGGGACTAGCGGGAGAGGGCGAGCAGTACTTC

d_call: TRBD1
j_call: TRBJ1-1
clone_size: NA
v_call: TRBV2
cdr3_aa: CASTPRQGALGTEAFF
cdr3_nt: TGTGCCAGCACTCCGAGACAGGGGGCCCTGGGGACTGAAGCTTTCTTT

d_call: NA
j_call: TRBJ2-1
clone_size: NA
v_call: TRBV15
cdr3_aa: CATSRVPRSNEQFF
cdr3_nt: TGTGCCACCAGCAGAGTTCCTAGGTCCAATGAGCAGTTCTTC

d_call: TRBD2
j_call: TRBJ2-2
clone_size: NA
v_call: TRBV5-4
cdr3_aa: CASSQPGLAGVAGELFF
cdr3_nt: TGTGCCAGCAGCCAACCGGGACTAGCGGGAGTCGCCGGGGAGCTGTTTTTT

d_call: TRBD2
j_call: TRBJ2-3
clone_size: NA
v_call: TRBV4-2
cdr3_aa: CASSQDRLAGYTSTDTQYF
cdr3_nt: TGTGCCAGCAGCCAAGATAGGCTAGCGGGATACACTAGCACAGATACGCAGTATTTT

d_call: TRBD1
j_call: TRBJ1-2
clone_size: NA
v_call: TRBV5-4
cdr3_aa: CASSLPRGRGYGYTF
cdr3_nt: TGTGCCAGCAGCTTACCGAGGGGGCGCGGCTATGGCTACACCTTC

d_call: NA
j_call: TRBJ2-6
clone_size: NA
v_call: TRBV2
cdr3_aa: CASSEIGGVGANVLTF
cdr3_nt: TGTGCCAGCAGTGAAATAGGCGGAGTCGGGGCCAACGTCCTGACTTTC

d_call: NA
j_call: TRBJ2-5
clone_size: NA
v_call: TRBV21-1
cdr3_aa: CASTRPLAGGAGETQYF
cdr3_nt: TGTGCCAGCACCCGCCCGCTAGCGGGAGGGGCGGGGGAGACCCAGTACTTC

d_call: TRBD1
j_call: TRBJ1-1
clone_size: once
v_call: TRBV10-1
cdr3_aa: CASSKDRVGEAFF
cdr3_nt: TGCGCCAGCAGCAAAGACAGGGTGGGTGAAGCTTTCTTT

d_call: NA
j_call: TRBJ2-5
clone_size: NA
v_call: TRBV7-8
cdr3_aa: CASTYGQGQTRGTQYF
cdr3_nt: TGTGCCAGCACCTACGGTCAGGGACAAACGCGAGGGACCCAGTACTTC

d_call: TRBD2
j_call: TRBJ2-7
clone_size: once
v_call: TRBV7-2
cdr3_aa: CASSLTSGLSYEQYF
cdr3_nt: TGTGCCAGCAGCTTAACTAGCGGACTCTCCTACGAGCAGTACTTC

d_call: NA
j_call: TRBJ2-1
clone_size: NA
v_call: TRBV6-4
cdr3_aa: CASSPAETTYNEQFF
cdr3_nt: TGTGCCAGCAGCCCAGCGGAAACCACCTACAATGAGCAGTTCTTC

d_call: NA
j_call: TRBJ2-1
clone_size: NA
v_call: TRBV28
cdr3_aa: CASHPIGNSYNEQFF
cdr3_nt: TGTGCCAGTCACCCGATCGGGAACTCCTACAATGAGCAGTTCTTC

d_call: NA
j_call: TRBJ2-7
clone_size: NA
v_call: TRBV28
cdr3_aa: CASRHRQGLGSDYEQYF
cdr3_nt: TGTGCCAGCAGGCATAGACAAGGTTTGGGATCGGACTACGAGCAGTACTTC

d_call: TRBD2
j_call: TRBJ2-1
clone_size: NA
v_call: TRBV19
cdr3_aa: CASSRTGTTFNEQFF
cdr3_nt: TGTGCCAGTAGTCGGACCGGGACTACCTTCAATGAGCAGTTCTTC

d_call: NA
j_call: TRBJ2-1
clone_size: NA
v_call: TRBV6-5
cdr3_aa: CATARGEAVNEQFF
cdr3_nt: TGTGCCACCGCCCGAGGGGAGGCCGTCAATGAGCAGTTCTTC

d_call: NA
j_call: TRBJ2-2
clone_size: NA
v_call: TRBV5-1
cdr3_aa: CASSLLRTNTGELFF
cdr3_nt: TGCGCCAGCAGCTTGTTGCGGACGAACACCGGGGAGCTGTTTTTT

d_call: NA
j_call: TRBJ1-5
clone_size: NA
v_call: TRBV28
cdr3_aa: CASSPPGQPQHF
cdr3_nt: TGTGCCAGCAGTCCCCCCGGGCAGCCCCAGCATTTT

d_call: TRBD2
j_call: TRBJ2-7
clone_size: NA
v_call: TRBV18
cdr3_aa: CASSPPVTSGGYEQYF
cdr3_nt: TGTGCCAGCTCACCACCGGTGACTAGCGGTGGCTACGAGCAGTACTTC

d_call: NA
j_call: TRBJ2-1
clone_size: once
v_call: TRBV18
cdr3_aa: CASSPPVTAMGQFF
cdr3_nt: TGTGCCAGCTCACCACCGGTGACAGCAATGGGACAGTTCTTC

d_call: TRBD1
j_call: TRBJ2-5
clone_size: NA
v_call: TRBV30
cdr3_aa: CAWTTGGRQETQYF
cdr3_nt: TGTGCCTGGACGACAGGGGGTCGGCAAGAGACCCAGTACTTC

d_call: NA
j_call: TRBJ1-2
clone_size: NA
v_call: TRBV4-1
cdr3_aa: CASSQEVWGQGNYGYTF
cdr3_nt: TGCGCCAGCAGCCAAGAAGTCTGGGGCCAGGGAAACTATGGCTACACCTTC